One sample yielded the 15 T cell receptor beta chains listed below, sequenced in a study of blood T cells in healthy people across ages. Next came a second PCR, run for about 7 to 12 cycles, which used a sample-barcoded 5' primer along with a J-beta primer mix. TCRdb analysed the 5' RACE reads with MiXCR anew, one entry per CDR3 protein. The table lists some 730,000 distinct CDR3 sequences, over 20% of them singletons. Sequenced sample: blood. These receptors came from a man in his 70s in good health.

This chain joins TRBV3-1 and TRBJ2-4; no definite D call. The CDR3 covers 15 residues. The V and J ends lost 4 bases and 4 bases respectively, with 14 bases between them. CDR1 is LGHDT, CDR2 YNNKEL, per germline (reference sequence). In DNA form, the CDR3 reads TGTGCCAGCAGCCCACAATTGGGCCCAAAAAACATTCAGTACTTC. Amino acids: CASSPQLGPKNIQYF. Full variable domain (outside the CDR3, taken from reference TRBV3-1 and TRBJ2-4): DTAVSQTPKYLVTQMGNDKSIKCEQNLGHDTMYWYKQDSKKFLKIMFSYNNKELIINETVPNRFSPKSPDKAHLNLHINSLELGDSAVYFCASSPQLGPKNIQYFGAGTRLSVL.

The chain combines TRBV12-3 or TRBV12-4 with TRBJ1-5; possibly TRBD1 for D (6 bases). Trimming shortened V by 5 bases and J by 10 bases, and 21 bases separated the two germline ends. CDR3 length: 15 residues. As DNA, the CDR3 is TGTGCCAGCAGTCGCTCGGCGGGGGCAATCGTACCCCAGCATTTT. Translating it yields CASSRSAGAIVPQHF.

The chain links TRBV20-1 to TRBJ2-5; unclear D gene. Germline assignment: CDR1 DFQATT and CDR2 SNEGSKA (reference sequence). The CDR3 consists of 11 residues. In DNA form, the CDR3 reads TGCAGCCCGAGGTGGGAAGAGACCCAGTACTTC. It specifies CSPRWEETQYF.

This chain links TRBV27 with TRBJ2-1; the D gene is possibly TRBD1 (6 bases). V gave up 2 bases and J gave up 5 bases, with 22 bases separating them. Germline CDR1 reads MNHEY; CDR2 reads SMNVEV (reference sequence). This CDR3 has 18 amino acids. DNA for the CDR3: TGTGCCAGCAGTTTACGGGCAGGGGCCCAAATCGTCAACAATGAGCAGTTCTTC. Protein sequence: CASSLRAGAQIVNNEQFF.

This sequence joins TRBV7-9 and TRBJ2-5; D may be TRBD1 or TRBD2 (6 bases each). The DNA matches TRBJ2-7 better at its end, which makes the J call doubtful. Germline values: CDR1 SEHNR, CDR2 FQNEAQ (reference sequence). This CDR3 is built from 14 residues. Here the CDR3 DNA reads TGTGCCAGCAGCGGGGGGACAAGTGTCTACGAGCAGTACTTC. It is translated as CASSGGTSVYEQYF.

The chain uses TRBV20-1 and TRBJ2-1; D is ambiguous. CDR1 is DFQATT, CDR2 SNEGSKA, per germline (reference sequence). This CDR3 has 12 residues. The germline V and J ends were trimmed by 6 bases and 5 bases, with 11 bases remaining between them. The CDR3 DNA sequence: TGCAGTGCATCCGACCGTAACAATGAGCAGTTCTTC. As protein: CSASDRNNEQFF.

This sequence joins TRBV29-1 and TRBJ2-5, with 9 bases fitting TRBD2. The J call is doubtful: the DNA matches TRBJ2-1 better. The CDR3 runs 13 residues. CDR1 SQVTM and CDR2 ANQGSEA come from the germline V gene. DNA for the CDR3: TGCAGCGTTGCGGTGACTAGCGGCAATGAGCAGTTCTTC. The encoded protein is CSVAVTSGNEQFF.

There are a few counts of this clonotype. The V call is TRBV11-2, the J call TRBJ2-3, with 14 bases aligning to TRBD2. The J segment lost 8 bases and the V segment lost 4 bases, leaving 11 bases of the junction unmatched. The CDR3 spans 17 residues. CDR1 and CDR2 (germline): SGHAT, FQNNGV. CDR3 amino acids: CASSSPPGLAGVGTQYF. CDR3 bases: TGTGCCAGCAGCTCCCCGCCGGGACTAGCGGGAGTTGGTACGCAGTATTTT.

The chain has TRBV27 and TRBJ2-5; possibly TRBD2 for D (6 bases). V was trimmed by 5 bases and J by 4 bases, leaving 14 bases between them. The length of the CDR3 is 14 residues. Germline V gene data show CDR1 as MNHEY and CDR2 as SMNVEV (reference sequence). The CDR3 loop reads CASSILAGGETQYF. CDR3 coding DNA: TGTGCCAGCAGTATCCTCGCCGGGGGAGAGACCCAGTACTTC.

The chain employs TRBV27 and TRBJ1-5, with 7 bases identical to TRBD1. The CDR3 is made up of 15 amino acids. V lost 6 bases and J lost 2; bases outside the gene matches: 7. The germline V gene encodes CDR1 MNHEY and CDR2 SMNVEV (reference sequence). The CDR3 DNA follows: TGTGCCAGCAGAAGTACAGGGGTACGCAATCAGCCCCAGCATTTT. Its translation: CASRSTGVRNQPQHF.

The gene calls are TRBV18 and TRBJ2-1; tentatively, D is TRBD1 (6 bases). Germline V CDR1 and CDR2: KGHSH, LQKENI. The CDR3 loop spans 14 amino acids. V dropped 2 bases and J dropped 4 bases, with 9 bases sitting between them. The DNA of the CDR3 is TGTGCCAGCTCACCAAAGGGGGTATACAATGAGCAGTTCTTC. Residues: CASSPKGVYNEQFF.

This clonotype has a handful of counts. One end of the junction does not line up with germline, which may come from a read error. The chain joins TRBV6-5 to TRBJ1-2; the D gene is possibly TRBD1 (6 bases). The CDR3 sequence is 13 residues long. Germline V lookup: CDR1 MNHEY, CDR2 SVGAGI. The DNA of the CDR3 is TGTGCCAGCAGTACAGGGTTTAACTTTGGCTACACCTTC. Its translation is CASSTGFNFGYTF.

This clonotype was detected only a few times. The chain couples TRBV5-1 to TRBJ2-2, with D unclear. This CDR3 comprises 16 residues. CDR1 and CDR2 from the germline V gene are SGHRS and YFSETQ. The V end lost 4 bases, the J end lost 1 base, and 14 bases lay between the germline ends. The CDR3 here is CASSLVGAQNTGELFF. CDR3 coding DNA: TGCGCCAGCAGCCTGGTAGGCGCACAGAACACCGGGGAGCTGTTTTTT.

The chain combines TRBV11-2 with TRBJ2-7; 7 nucleotides agree with TRBD2. The assigned J gene may be wrong: the sequence end matches TRBJ2-1 better. This CDR3 spans 17 amino acids. From germline, CDR1 is SGHAT and CDR2 FQNNGV. The CDR3 DNA is TGTGCCAGCAGCTTAGAGGGGGGGAGGGCATACTACAATGAGCAGTTCTTC. Translated: CASSLEGGRAYYNEQFF.

To note about this clonotype: One junction end does not reproduce the germline sequence, and a read error may be involved. This chain links TRBV7-6 with TRBJ2-3, with TRBD2 matching 12 bases. The CDR3 sequence is 16 residues long. The germline V gene encodes CDR1 SGHVS and CDR2 FNYEAQ. In nucleotides, the CDR3 is TGTACCAGCAGCTTAGCGGCTAGCGGGGGGGTAAATACGCAGTATTTT. It is translated as CTSSLAASGGVNTQYF.